This TCR beta chain originates from a study of blood T cell repertoires in COVID-19. At the level of the study: COVID-19 samples from acute and convalescent phases originated in the United States, Italy and Spain. T cells, B-cell-depleted T cells, or PBMCs supplied cDNA or gDNA.

Source study methods: Counts of nucleated cells, estimated from reference gene primer amplification, were obtained. Clones were read by immunoSEQ multiplex PCR, and TCRdb kept only the in-frame ones, dropping some. That table gives V, J and clone size, and the DNA gave D and trimming. The sample lists 130,000 or so clones, more than 60% occurring once. This clone showed up just a few times. The sequence came from a woman aged 70 to 79 with acute or convalescent COVID-19. The source material was peripheral blood.

CDR3 nucleotide sequence: TGTGCCAGCAGTTTTTCTCGGGGTCGAAGCTCCTACGAGCAGTACTTC. It is translated as CASSFSRGRSSYEQYF. The gene calls are TRBV27 and TRBJ2-7; a weak D match, TRBD2 (5 bases). V was cut by 3 bases and J by 0 bases, with 15 bases left in between. CDR3 length equals 16 residues. Germline lookup yields CDR1 MNHEY and CDR2 SMNVEV (reference sequence).